One sample yielded the 30 T cell receptor beta chains listed below, sequenced in a study of blood T cells in healthy people across ages. The use of a sample-barcoded 5' primer and a J-beta primer mix characterized a second PCR of 7 to 11 cycles. TCRdb reprocessed the 5' RACE reads with MiXCR, giving one entry per CDR3 protein. Of approximately 690,000 distinct CDR3 sequences listed, approximately 40% are singletons. The sequenced material came from blood. All receptors come from an elderly man in good health.

This clonotype has a single count. Given a much more abundant clone one base away, this may be a read error. The chain has TRBV6-2 or TRBV6-3 and TRBJ2-4; no reliable D call. Per germline, CDR1 MNHEY and CDR2 SVGEGT. The CDR3 is 14 residues long. V gave up 0 bases and J gave up 13 bases, with 16 bases separating them. The CDR3 nucleotides read TGTGCCAGCAGTTACTCGACGCCGAAAGAGTCCCAGTACTTC. This codes for CASSYSTPKESQYF.

The genes are TRBV6-2 or TRBV6-3 and TRBJ2-7; unclear D gene. Trimming pared 0 bases from V and 6 bases from J, leaving 12 bases between. The CDR3 is 14 amino acids. The germline V gene has CDR1 MNHEY and CDR2 SVGEGT. DNA for the CDR3: TGTGCCAGCAGTTACTCTAGGATAAGGAGCGAGCAGTACTTC. The encoded protein is CASSYSRIRSEQYF.

The V call is TRBV5-1, the J call TRBJ2-1; tentatively, D is TRBD1 or TRBD2 (5 bases each). The V end was cut by 4 bases, the J end by 1 base, with 12 bases between. There are 15 residues in the CDR3. Germline V CDR1 and CDR2: SGHRS, YFSETQ. The CDR3 region has the DNA TGCGCCAGCAGCCCCGGGACCACTTCCTACAATGAGCAGTTCTTC. It encodes CASSPGTTSYNEQFF.

The chain carries TRBV20-1 and TRBJ1-1; tentatively, D is TRBD1 (6 bases). The V and J ends lost 6 bases and 3 bases respectively, with 14 bases between them. Germline lookup yields CDR1 DFQATT and CDR2 SNEGSKA (reference sequence). This CDR3 region has 13 residues. CDR3 nucleotides: TGCAGTGCAGCCTCAGGGGTGGACACTGAAGCTTTCTTT. This encodes CSAASGVDTEAFF.

The CDR3 DNA reads TGTGCCAGCAGCGCCCGGGACCGTTACTACAATGAGCAGTTCTTC. Protein product: CASSARDRYYNEQFF. The chain joins TRBV7-2 to TRBJ2-1, with D perhaps matching TRBD1 or TRBD2 (5 bases each). V was cut by 5 bases and J by 3 bases, with 14 bases left in between. Per the germline V gene, CDR1 is SGHTA and CDR2 is FQGNSA. The CDR3 length is 15 residues.

J is TRBJ2-2 and V is TRBV5-1, with TRBD2 matching 7 bases. Germline V gene sequence: CDR1 SGHRS, CDR2 YFSETQ. With 5 bases clipped from V and 0 bases from J, the junction kept 4 bases outside the gene matches. The CDR3 has 15 amino acids. The DNA for the CDR3 is TGCGCCAGCAGACCCCTAGCGGCGAACACCGGGGAGCTGTTTTTT. Amino acids: CASRPLAANTGELFF.

The chain carries TRBV18 and TRBJ2-6; 9 bases match TRBD1. Germline assignment: CDR1 KGHSH and CDR2 LQKENI. The CDR3 runs to 19 residues. V lost 2 bases, J lost 0 bases, and 8 bases stayed unmatched. CDR3 coding DNA: TGTGCCAGCTCACCATTAGGGACAGGGATTTTCTCTGGGGCCAACGTCCTGACTTTC. Translation gives CASSPLGTGIFSGANVLTF.

This clonotype was seen only a few times. The chain couples TRBV29-1 to TRBJ1-2, with D perhaps TRBD1 (6 bases). Looked up from germline, CDR1 is SQVTM and CDR2 is ANQGSEA. CDR3 length: 18 amino acids. V was clipped by 4 bases and J by 1 base, with 25 bases between them. CDR3 nucleotides: TGCAGCGTTGTGTGGTCCGGGGGGCGGGATAAGGTTAACTATGGCTACACCTTC. This codes for CSVVWSGGRDKVNYGYTF.

Worth noting for this clonotype: The junction departs from the called germline gene at one end, perhaps through a read error. The chain has TRBV6-1 and TRBJ1-1; D might be TRBD1 (5 bases). The CDR3 has 14 amino acids. CDR1 and CDR2 from the germline V gene are MNHNS and SASEGT. CDR3: CVSIPGTANTEAFF. DNA for the CDR3: TGTGTCAGCATTCCCGGGACGGCGAACACTGAAGCTTTCTTT.

This clonotype was observed a handful of times. The J gene is TRBJ2-7, the V gene TRBV12-3 or TRBV12-4, with D possibly matching TRBD2 (6 bases). Trimming took 3 bases from V and 4 from J, leaving 10 bases between them. The CDR3 spans 13 residues. CDR3 sequence reads: CASSLVSGYEQYF. The DNA of the CDR3 is TGTGCCAGCAGTTTGGTGAGCGGGTACGAGCAGTACTTC.

This chain joins TRBV6-2 or TRBV6-3 and TRBJ1-3; no clear D gene. The CDR3 runs to 17 residues. CDR1 and CDR2 (germline): MNHEY, SVGEGT. The V end lost 6 bases, the J end lost 0 bases, and 18 bases lay between the germline ends. DNA for the CDR3: TGTGCCAGCAGACCCCCCTGGACGGGATACTCTGGAAACACCATATATTTT. Its protein is CASRPPWTGYSGNTIYF.

Concerning this clonotype: The junction shows a germline mismatch at one end, possibly a read error. This chain connects TRBV7-7 to TRBJ2-1; TRBD1 or TRBD2 may be the D gene (6 bases each). CDR1 is SSHAT and CDR2 is FNYEAQ in the germline V gene (reference sequence). This CDR3 is built from 19 residues. The CDR3: CASSLCNKTGRYRYNEQFF. The CDR3 nucleotides are TGTGCTAGCAGCTTATGCAATAAAACAGGGAGGTATAGATACAATGAGCAGTTCTTC.

This clonotype has ten or more counts. One end of the junction varies from germline; a read error may be responsible. CDR3 coding DNA: TGTGCCAGCAGCTTAGCGGGAGGGCAAGAGACCCAGTACTTC. Protein sequence: CASSLAGGQETQYF. This sequence joins TRBV5-1 and TRBJ2-5; 11 bases are shared with TRBD2. The CDR3 contains 14 residues. In germline, CDR1 is SGHRS, CDR2 YFSETQ.

This clonotype was seen more than once but under ten times. The V and J genes are TRBV10-2 and TRBJ2-7, with 7 bases lining up with TRBD1. Trimming removed 2 bases from V and 3 bases from J; junction bases left unmatched: 7. The V gene's germline CDR1 is WSHSY and CDR2 SAAADI. The CDR3 loop spans 15 amino acids. In nucleotides, the CDR3 is TGCGCCAGCAGTGAGACAGGGGACATCGGCTACGAGCAGTACTTC. This gives the protein CASSETGDIGYEQYF.

This clonotype has a handful of counts. The chain carries TRBV10-1 and TRBJ2-1; 8 positions agree with TRBD2. CDR3 size: 16 residues. Germline V lookup: CDR1 WNHNN, CDR2 SYGVQD (reference sequence). The V segment lost 3 bases and the J segment 4 bases; nucleotides outside the gene matches: 8. CDR3 in DNA: TGCGCCAGCAGTGATGTTTCGAGCGGGAGATACAATGAGCAGTTCTTC. Translation gives CASSDVSSGRYNEQFF.

This chain joins TRBV6-5 and TRBJ2-3; D perhaps matches TRBD2 (6 bases). CDR1 is MNHEY and CDR2 is SVGAGI in the germline V gene. V was shortened by 2 bases and J by 6 bases, with 15 bases between the two germline ends. CDR3 length equals 15 residues. The CDR3 DNA reads TGTGCCAGCAGTTACGAAGCGGGCCTTTCGGATACGCAGTATTTT. This encodes CASSYEAGLSDTQYF.

V is TRBV9 and J is TRBJ2-2; 8 bases are shared with TRBD2. Germline assignment: CDR1 SGDLS and CDR2 YYNGEE. The CDR3 length is 14 residues. The junction had 5 bases not matched to a gene; V was cut back by 2 bases and J by 8 bases. CDR3 bases: TGTGCCAGCAGCGTTGCCGGGACTAGTGGGGAGCTGTTTTTT. Translated: CASSVAGTSGELFF.

This clonotype was seen at least ten times. The genes are TRBV20-1 and TRBJ2-7; TRBD1 aligns across 7 bases. Trimming cost V 4 bases and J 3 bases; bases outside gene matches: 9. Germline loops: CDR1 DFQATT, CDR2 SNEGSKA (reference sequence). This CDR3 is built from 14 residues. The CDR3 bases are TGCAGTGCTAAAGCGATGGGACAGATCTACGAGCAGTACTTC. This codes for CSAKAMGQIYEQYF.

The chain employs TRBV6-1 and TRBJ2-7; 12 bases are a match to TRBD2. Germline loops: CDR1 MNHNS, CDR2 SASEGT. The CDR3 sequence is 16 residues long. Trimming removed 4 bases from V and 5 bases from J; junction bases left unmatched: 9. CDR3 residues: CASSGGLAGPIHEQYF. The CDR3 region has the DNA TGTGCCAGCAGTGGAGGACTAGCGGGACCTATACACGAGCAGTACTTC.

This clonotype has a handful of counts. The chain uses TRBV7-2 and TRBJ1-1; D is undetermined. Germline values: CDR1 SGHTA, CDR2 FQGNSA. The germline V and J ends were trimmed by 1 base and 2 bases, with 8 bases remaining between them. The CDR3 is 14 residues long. Here the CDR3 DNA reads TGTGCCAGCAGCTTAGGAGATATTAACACTGAAGCTTTCTTT. The encoded protein is CASSLGDINTEAFF.

The chain employs TRBV20-1 and TRBJ2-3; maybe TRBD1 (6 bases). V was shortened by 5 bases and J by 0 bases, with 15 bases between the two germline ends. The CDR3 totals 15 residues. CDR1 DFQATT and CDR2 SNEGSKA come from the germline V gene (reference sequence). The DNA of the CDR3 is TGCAGTGCTCCTGGGACATCAGTCAGCACAGATACGCAGTATTTT. Translated, it gives CSAPGTSVSTDTQYF.

This clonotype appeared many times. The gene calls are TRBV20-1 and TRBJ1-2; TRBD1 matches 8 bases. The CDR3 totals 12 residues. The germline V gene has CDR1 DFQATT and CDR2 SNEGSKA (reference sequence). The V gene end was trimmed by 5 bases and the J gene end by 6 bases; junction bases not matched to a gene: 5. The CDR3 loop reads CSALGQGDGYTF. The CDR3, as DNA: TGCAGTGCTTTAGGACAGGGCGATGGCTACACCTTC.

This clonotype occurred a few times. The chain links TRBV7-2 to TRBJ2-7; D gene unclear. Germline loops: CDR1 SGHTA, CDR2 FQGNSA. Trimming removed 5 bases at V and 3 bases at J, with 17 bases between. CDR3 length equals 15 residues. CDR3 residues: CASSRRVGRNYEQYF. The CDR3 nucleotides are TGTGCCAGCAGCCGCCGGGTTGGCAGGAACTACGAGCAGTACTTC.

This chain joins TRBV9 and TRBJ2-1; 8 bases are shared with TRBD2. After removal of 2 bases from V and 9 bases from J, the junction contained 7 bases not matched to a gene. This CDR3 has 14 amino acids. Per the germline V gene, CDR1 is SGDLS and CDR2 is YYNGEE. CDR3 sequence: CASSVGTSLVEQFF. The CDR3 nucleotides read TGTGCCAGCAGCGTCGGGACTAGTCTGGTTGAGCAGTTCTTC.

This clonotype turned up a few times. The genes are TRBV6-2 or TRBV6-3 and TRBJ1-2; 7 bases are shared with TRBD1. Germline V gene lookup returns CDR1 MNHEY and CDR2 SVGEGT. The length of the CDR3 is 13 residues. The V segment lost 5 bases and the J segment 2 bases; nucleotides outside the gene matches: 2. The CDR3 DNA reads as TGTGCCAGCAGTAAGGGACAGAACTATGGCTACACCTTC. This codes for CASSKGQNYGYTF.

This chain joins TRBV24-1 and TRBJ2-5; 7 bases are shared with TRBD2. The J call is in doubt because the DNA end fits TRBJ2-1 better. Germline V gene lookup returns CDR1 KGHDR and CDR2 SFDVKD. The CDR3 contains 16 residues. The CDR3 protein is CATSDPGRGGQETQFF. The CDR3 nucleotides are TGTGCCACCAGTGATCCGGGACGGGGAGGGCAAGAGACCCAGTTCTTC.

The chain has TRBV9 and TRBJ2-1, with D possibly being TRBD1 (7 bases). CDR1 is SGDLS, CDR2 YYNGEE, per germline. V was shortened by 0 bases and J by 5 bases, with 9 bases between the two germline ends. The length of the CDR3 is 14 residues. The CDR3 reads CASSVGGTDNEQFF. The CDR3 DNA is TGTGCCAGCAGCGTAGGCGGGACAGACAATGAGCAGTTCTTC.

The V call is TRBV28, the J call TRBJ2-7; tentatively, D is TRBD2 (6 bases). The V gene lost 5 bases and the J gene lost 2 bases, with 19 bases spanning the gap. Germline loops: CDR1 MDHEN, CDR2 SYDVKM. The CDR3 consists of 16 residues. The CDR3 bases are TGTGCCAGCAGTCCGAGGGTTAGCGGCCCCCCCTACGAGCAGTACTTC. Its protein is CASSPRVSGPPYEQYF.

The rearrangement joins TRBV7-2 to TRBJ2-1; D is unclear. Germline CDR1 reads SGHTA; CDR2 reads FQGNSA. The CDR3 sequence is 16 residues long. The V gene lost 1 base and the J gene lost 2 bases, with 12 bases spanning the gap. The CDR3 DNA sequence: TGTGCCAGCAGCTTAGATCCGGAGACAACCTACAATGAGCAGTTCTTC. Translated, it gives CASSLDPETTYNEQFF.

Concerning this clonotype itself: A read error is possible here, since a much larger clone lies one base away. The gene calls are TRBV29-1 and TRBJ2-7; tentative D call: TRBD2 (5 bases). Germline assignment: CDR1 SQVTM and CDR2 ANQGSEA. V was cut by 1 base and J by 1 base, with 11 bases left in between. The CDR3 has 14 amino acids. The CDR3 DNA follows: TGCAGCGTTGAAGTGGACTTGCGGTCCTACGAGCAGTACTTC. This sequence encodes CSVEVDLRSYEQYF.